These 9 T cell receptor beta chains share one sample of origin, sequenced in a study of Ad26.COV2.S vaccination and SARS-CoV-2 variants. Treatment in this sample: over 15 received Ad26.COV2.S at low or high dose, single or two shots; roughly 5 received placebo; per-sample allocation not given. Sampling occurred on day 63 after the first vaccine or placebo injection. The protocol was immunoSEQ multiplex PCR, while the TCRdb copy is restricted to in-frame clones and leaves out a portion. The sample records under 550,000 clones, 80% to 95% being singletons. Sample: peripheral blood, taken in a trial of Ad26.COV2.S vaccine versus placebo. Receptors originate from a person aged 18-60 years who received the Ad26.COV2.S COVID-19 vaccine or a placebo.

The rearrangement joins TRBV10-1 to TRBJ2-1, with TRBD2 matching 11 bases. The V segment lost 8 bases and the J segment 7 bases; nucleotides outside the gene matches: 7. Germline V gene lookup returns CDR1 WNHNN and CDR2 SYGVQD (reference sequence). The CDR3 runs to 14 residues. The CDR3 region is CASELAGEQNEQFF. The CDR3 DNA follows: TGCGCCAGCGAACTAGCGGGAGAACAAAATGAGCAGTTCTTC.

In regard to this clone: The junction shows a germline mismatch at one end, possibly a read error. In DNA form, the CDR3 reads TGCAGTACTAGTCCAGGAGGGTATCCGAGATACGAGCAGTACTTC. This translates into CSTSPGGYPRYEQYF. V is TRBV20-1 and J is TRBJ2-7; tentatively, D is TRBD2 (6 bases). The germline CDR1 and CDR2 sequences are DFQATT and SNEGSKA (reference sequence). CDR3 size: 15 residues.

The genes are TRBV7-9 and TRBJ2-1; 11 bases line up with TRBD1. This CDR3 is 17 amino acids long. Looked up from germline, CDR1 is SEHNR and CDR2 is FQNEAQ (reference sequence). Unmatched junction bases numbered 12, after V lost 5 bases and J lost 6 bases. CDR3 region: CASSPRDRGKFINEQFF. CDR3 DNA: TGTGCCAGCAGCCCTAGGGACAGGGGGAAATTTATCAATGAGCAGTTCTTC.

The chain employs TRBV6-5 and TRBJ2-1, with D unclear. Per germline, CDR1 MNHEY and CDR2 SVGAGI. V lost 3 bases, J lost 12 bases, and 9 bases lay in between. This CDR3 has 11 amino acids. In DNA, the CDR3 is TGTGCCAGCAGTTATCAGCAGGTGCAGTTCTTC. It specifies CASSYQQVQFF.

The V and J genes are TRBV19 and TRBJ1-1; the D is unclear. CDR1 and CDR2 (germline): LNHDA, SQIVND (reference sequence). V lost 10 bases to trimming and J lost 2 bases, with 23 bases between them. There are 16 residues in the CDR3. CDR3 nucleotide sequence: TGTGCCACACTTAACCCGGCGGGGAAGACAAACACTGAAGCTTTCTTT. It codes for CATLNPAGKTNTEAFF.

This chain joins TRBV9 and TRBJ2-1; 10 bases line up with TRBD2. The V gene end was trimmed by 3 bases and the J gene end by 3 bases; junction bases not matched to a gene: 3. CDR1 and CDR2 from the germline V gene are SGDLS and YYNGEE. This CDR3 region has 15 residues. CDR3 sequence reads: CASSEGLASYNEQFF. The CDR3 DNA follows: TGTGCCAGCAGCGAGGGACTAGCGAGCTACAATGAGCAGTTCTTC. The full variable domain, its missing parts supplied by reference TRBV9 and TRBJ2-1, is DSGVTQTPKHLITATGQRVTLRCSPRSGDLSVYWYQQSLDQGLQFLIQYYNGEERAKGNILERFSAQQFPDLHSELNLSSLELGDSALYFCASSEGLASYNEQFFGPGTRLTVL.

The chain links TRBV9 to TRBJ2-3; 7 bases match TRBD1. The CDR3 loop spans 15 amino acids. The germline CDR1 and CDR2 sequences are SGDLS and YYNGEE. V dropped 0 bases and J dropped 3; count of bases not matched to a gene: 4. DNA of the CDR3: TGTGCCAGCAGCGTAGAGGGGGCTCAGACAGATACGCAGTATTTT. Its translation: CASSVEGAQTDTQYF.

The rearrangement links TRBV19 to TRBJ2-7; D may be TRBD1 (6 bases). V dropped 6 bases and J dropped 4 bases, with 13 bases sitting between them. Germline values: CDR1 LNHDA, CDR2 SQIVND (reference sequence). The CDR3 runs 13 residues. The CDR3 region is CASSNHQGYEQYF. As DNA, the CDR3 is TGTGCCAGTAGCAACCACCAGGGGTACGAGCAGTACTTC.

The CDR3 DNA follows: TGTGCCAGCAGACTGACGCTGCAAAGCCACAATGAGCAGTTCTTC. Translating gives CASRLTLQSHNEQFF. The chain is built from TRBV4-2 and TRBJ2-1; D is uncertain. The CDR3 has 15 residues. Germline V CDR1 and CDR2: LGHNA, YNFKEQ. Trimming cost V 6 bases and J 5 bases, with 17 bases left between them.